These 23 T cell receptor beta chains originate from one sample sequenced in a study of cytomegalovirus exposure and HLA in healthy donors. The PCR used 60 Vbeta and 13 Jbeta primers. Sequenced by immunoSEQ multiplex PCR; TCRdb stores in-frame clones only, minus some. The table shows 200,000 to 250,000 clones, with about 81% occurring only once. The source material was PBMCs. The receptors shown here come from a woman aged 40 to 55 in good health and CMV-seronegative.

The genes are TRBV18 and TRBJ2-3; 7 bases match TRBD2. The CDR3 totals 15 residues. CDR1 KGHSH and CDR2 LQKENI come from the germline V gene. The trim removed 2 bases at V and 0 bases at J, leaving 2 bases unmatched. CDR3 nucleotides: TGTGCCAGCTCACCAGCGGGAGCTAGCACAGATACGCAGTATTTT. This translates into CASSPAGASTDTQYF.

Only a few counts were recorded for this clone. This chain uses TRBV27 with TRBJ2-1; perhaps TRBD1 as D (7 bases). Per germline, CDR1 MNHEY and CDR2 SMNVEV (reference sequence). V gave up 4 bases and J gave up 8 bases, with 18 bases separating them. CDR3 length: 15 amino acids. CDR3 in DNA: TGTGCCAGCAGTTCTGGAGGGGGCGCGGGTCATGAGCAGTTCTTC. It yields the protein CASSSGGGAGHEQFF.

The chain joins TRBV10-2 to TRBJ1-2; no reliable D call. CDR3 length equals 13 residues. Looked up from germline, CDR1 is WSHSY and CDR2 is SAAADI. V lost 7 bases and J 4 bases, leaving 13 bases between the germline ends. The CDR3 bases are TGCGCCAGCAAGTCCAGTTCCTCCTATGGCTACACCTTC. Translating gives CASKSSSSYGYTF.

The chain carries TRBV15 and TRBJ1-6; D is unresolved. Trimming removed 0 bases from V and 6 bases from J, with 6 bases in between. From germline, CDR1 is LNHNV and CDR2 YYDKDF (reference sequence). This CDR3 comprises 14 residues. The CDR3 loop is CATSRDVANSPLHF. CDR3 nucleotides: TGTGCCACCAGCAGAGATGTAGCTAATTCACCCCTCCACTTT.

The V gene is TRBV5-1, the J gene TRBJ1-1; 8 bases agree with TRBD1. With 5 bases clipped from V and 1 base from J, the junction kept 4 bases outside the gene matches. The CDR3 loop spans 14 amino acids. Germline CDR1 and CDR2: SGHRS and YFSETQ. The CDR3 nucleotides are TGCGCCAGCAGGGTACAGGGGGGGAACACTGAAGCTTTCTTT. Encoded protein: CASRVQGGNTEAFF. Variable domain in full (rest from reference TRBV5-1 and TRBJ1-1): KAGVTQTPRYLIKTRGQQVTLSCSPISGHRSVSWYQQTPGQGLQFLFEYFSETQRNKGNFPGRFSGRQFSNSRSEMNVSTLELGDSALYLCASRVQGGNTEAFFGQGTRLTVV.

In regard to this clone: The junction departs from germline at one end; a sequencing error may be responsible. This chain links TRBV2 with TRBJ2-5, with 9 nucleotides matching TRBD2. Germline V lookup: CDR1 SNHLY, CDR2 FYNNEI. The CDR3 loop spans 14 amino acids. The CDR3 reads CASIETSGWGEQYF. DNA for the CDR3: TGTGCCAGCATTGAAACTAGCGGGTGGGGAGAGCAGTACTTC. Using reference TRBV2 and TRBJ2-5 for the parts outside the CDR3, the full variable domain is EPEVTQTPSHQVTQMGQEVILRCVPISNHLYFYWYRQILGQKVEFLVSFYNNEISEKSEIFDDQFSVERPDGSNFTLKIRSTKLEDSAMYFCASIETSGWGEQYFGPGTRLLVL.

V gene TRBV6-6 combines with J gene TRBJ2-5, with a possible D match to TRBD2 (5 bases). The CDR3 loop spans 14 amino acids. The germline V gene encodes CDR1 MNHNY and CDR2 SVGAGI (reference sequence). V was clipped by 7 bases and J by 7 bases, with 19 bases between them. The CDR3 spells CASTELGTRGTQYF. CDR3 DNA sequence: TGTGCCAGCACCGAACTGGGTACACGGGGGACCCAGTACTTC.

This clone showed up just a few times. CDR3 loop: CASSSPRTSGTVTGELFF. The DNA of the CDR3 is TGCGCCAGCAGCTCCCCGCGGACTAGCGGTACAGTCACCGGGGAGCTGTTTTTT. The rearrangement joins TRBV5-1 to TRBJ2-2, with 10 bases fitting TRBD2. Trimming took 3 bases from V and 4 from J; bases not matched to a gene: 12. CDR1 and CDR2 from the germline V gene are SGHRS and YFSETQ. The CDR3 length is 18 residues. Using reference TRBV5-1 and TRBJ2-2 for the parts outside the CDR3, the full variable domain is KAGVTQTPRYLIKTRGQQVTLSCSPISGHRSVSWYQQTPGQGLQFLFEYFSETQRNKGNFPGRFSGRQFSNSRSEMNVSTLELGDSALYLCASSSPRTSGTVTGELFFGEGSRLTVL.

The gene calls are TRBV5-1 and TRBJ1-5, with D perhaps TRBD1 (6 bases). The length of the CDR3 is 14 residues. Germline values: CDR1 SGHRS, CDR2 YFSETQ. V was pared by 0 bases and J by 6 bases, with 10 bases between. CDR3 in amino acids: CASSLGGGGQPQHF. For the CDR3, the DNA is TGCGCCAGCAGCTTGGGAGGGGGTGGTCAGCCCCAGCATTTT.

V and J are TRBV5-6 and TRBJ2-4, with D perhaps matching TRBD2 (6 bases). This CDR3 comprises 15 residues. Germline CDR1 reads SGHDT; CDR2 reads YYEEEE. V was cut by 4 bases and J by 9 bases, with 20 bases left in between. For the CDR3, the DNA is TGTGCCAGCAGCACGAACCCGCAGGGAGGTGGCATTCAGTACTTC. Its translation is CASSTNPQGGGIQYF.

A word on this clone: Relative to the germline gene, one junction end is altered; a read error may explain this. The rearrangement joins TRBV7-2 to TRBJ1-2; TRBD1 aligns across 8 bases. The length of the CDR3 is 16 residues. Germline loops: CDR1 SGHTA, CDR2 FQGNSA. The CDR3 DNA reads as TGTGCCAGCAGCTTAGGTGGGACAGGAAACCCCTATGGTAGGGCCTTC. Protein product: CASSLGGTGNPYGRAF.

V and J are TRBV11-2 and TRBJ1-1, with 12 bases lining up with TRBD1. The CDR3 has 16 amino acids. The V gene end was trimmed by 5 bases and the J gene end by 0 bases; junction bases not matched to a gene: 4. CDR1 and CDR2 (germline): SGHAT, FQNNGV. CDR3 bases: TGTGCCAGCAGCCCGGGACAGGGGGCGTTGAACACTGAAGCTTTCTTT. This gives the protein CASSPGQGALNTEAFF.

This clone appeared once. This chain uses TRBV30 with TRBJ2-3; D not resolved. Trimming cost V 2 bases and J 2 bases, with 11 bases left between them. Germline values: CDR1 GTSNPN, CDR2 SVGIG (reference sequence). This CDR3 is 14 amino acids long. The CDR3 loop reads CAWSQSLATDTQYF. The CDR3 DNA sequence: TGTGCCTGGAGTCAAAGTTTGGCCACAGATACGCAGTATTTT.

The chain joins TRBV5-5 to TRBJ2-1, with a possible D match to TRBD2 (5 bases). V lost 6 bases, J lost 2 bases, and 15 bases lay in between. CDR1 is SGHKS and CDR2 is YYEKEE in the germline V gene (reference sequence). The CDR3 consists of 15 residues. In nucleotides, the CDR3 is TGTGCCAGCACCTACACCCACGGGACCTACAATGAGCAGTTCTTC. Its protein is CASTYTHGTYNEQFF.

The chain couples TRBV29-1 to TRBJ2-3; 7 nucleotides match TRBD1. This CDR3 is built from 13 residues. V lost 3 bases and J lost 4; bases outside the gene matches: 4. Germline loops: CDR1 SQVTM, CDR2 ANQGSEA. The CDR3 sequence: CSVDDREPDTQYF. The DNA of the CDR3 is TGCAGCGTTGATGACAGGGAACCAGATACGCAGTATTTT.

This clone was observed a single time. The J gene is TRBJ2-7, the V gene TRBV7-8, with TRBD1 identical over 10 bases. The CDR3 is 14 amino acids. Trimming took 4 bases from V and 3 from J; bases not matched to a gene: 3. Germline assignment: CDR1 SGHVS and CDR2 FQNEAQ. The CDR3 DNA is TGTGCCAGCAGCTCAAGGGACAGGGGCTACGAGCAGTACTTC. Its protein is CASSSRDRGYEQYF. Variable domain in full (rest from reference TRBV7-8 and TRBJ2-7): GAGVSQSPRYKVAKRGQDVALRCDPISGHVSLFWYQQALGQGPEFLTYFQNEAQLDKSGLPSDRFFAERPEGSVSTLKIQRTQQEDSAVYLCASSSRDRGYEQYFGPGTRLTVT.

The chain recombines TRBV7-2 with TRBJ2-3; tentatively, D is TRBD1 (6 bases). From germline, CDR1 is SGHTA and CDR2 FQGNSA. V lost 2 bases and J 10 bases, leaving 10 bases between the germline ends. CDR3 size: 12 residues. CDR3: CASSLQGIAQYF. DNA for the CDR3: TGTGCCAGCAGCTTACAGGGGATCGCGCAGTATTTT.

The chain couples TRBV5-6 to TRBJ2-7; D uncertain. V gave up 1 base and J gave up 4 bases, with 9 bases separating them. The CDR3 spans 13 residues. Germline-derived CDR1 and CDR2 are SGHDT and YYEEEE. The CDR3 DNA reads as TGTGCCAGCAGCTTGATGGGCTCGTACGAGCAGTACTTC. Its translation is CASSLMGSYEQYF.

The V call is TRBV19, the J call TRBJ1-1; 11 bases are a match to TRBD1. The CDR3 loop spans 16 amino acids. CDR1 is LNHDA, CDR2 SQIVND, per germline (reference sequence). Trimming removed 7 bases from V and 3 bases from J; junction bases left unmatched: 10. CDR3 DNA: TGTGCCAGTACCCCCTGGGACAGGGGGGAGGACACTGAAGCTTTCTTT. Translation: CASTPWDRGEDTEAFF.

This chain uses TRBV19 with TRBJ1-5; no firm D call. Trimming removed 9 bases at V and 6 bases at J, with 24 bases between. In germline, CDR1 is LNHDA, CDR2 SQIVND (reference sequence). CDR3 length: 16 amino acids. In DNA, the CDR3 is TGTGCCAGCGACGGTGGCGGCCTACCCCTAAGTCAGCCCCAGCATTTT. Translating it yields CASDGGGLPLSQPQHF.

The gene calls are TRBV5-4 and TRBJ2-2, with D perhaps matching TRBD1 (5 bases). The germline V and J ends were trimmed by 5 bases and 4 bases, with 12 bases remaining between them. From germline, CDR1 is SGHNT and CDR2 YYREEE (reference sequence). This CDR3 is 14 amino acids long. The CDR3 sequence is CASRFRGGTGELFF. The CDR3 nucleotides are TGTGCCAGCAGATTTAGGGGCGGCACCGGGGAGCTGTTTTTT.

This rearrangement joins TRBV29-1 to TRBJ2-2, with TRBD2 matching 8 bases. Trimming at V came to 4 bases and at J to 7 bases, leaving 5 bases not matched to a gene. Germline V gene data show CDR1 as SQVTM and CDR2 as ANQGSEA. There are 13 residues in the CDR3. CDR3 sequence: CSVVPAGGGELFF. The CDR3, as DNA: TGCAGCGTTGTTCCGGCGGGGGGCGGGGAGCTGTTTTTT.

CDR3 loop: CASSLKTGTGGRDTQYF. In DNA, the CDR3 is TGTGCCAGCAGTCTCAAAACCGGGACAGGGGGCAGAGATACGCAGTATTTT. This sequence joins TRBV27 and TRBJ2-3; 12 nucleotides align to TRBD1. The CDR3 extends over 17 amino acids. CDR1 is MNHEY, CDR2 SMNVEV, per germline (reference sequence). Trimming cost V 5 bases and J 5 bases; bases outside gene matches: 11.